Below, one T cell receptor beta chain is given with its context. Its antigen is not yet known. Within one base of it there is no much larger clone, and no base qualities were kept. The source of the sample is a study of T cell responses to AZD1222 COVID-19 vaccine (dated by TCRdb to about 2021). With regard to the full study: Because spike-specific TCR depth and breadth did not differ between the two schedules, AZD1222 recipients who got a second dose at roughly 4 weeks were pooled with those who got a second dose at roughly 12 weeks. A total of approximately 250 trial participants underwent TCR sequencing, of whom about 200 had received two doses of AZD1222 and 26 had received two doses of the MenACWY control vaccine. Enrollment into the trials was organized by age into subgroups of 18-55, 56-69 and 70-plus years, and those subgroups contained around 150, 28 and 57 TCR-sequenced participants, respectively. What the work shows at the level of the full study, not this receptor alone: Only six AZD1222 recipients were SARS-CoV-2 seropositive at baseline, limiting conclusions about previously exposed vaccinees. Because no samples from the day 14 peak response were available, repertoires could be characterized only after the peak T cell response. In the small 56-69-year group, the increase in depth fell short of significance, most likely because of low power. CD4 TCRs associated with the vaccine covered the entire spike protein, and the dominant responses were in regions 160-218 and 743-854. Nearly half of unique spike-specific TCRs reportedly recognized epitopes outside regions mutated in the B.1.351 and B.1.1.7 variants. Participants were mostly white British, with more females than males. The authors suggested clonal diversity may have been underestimated. After two AZD1222 doses, spike-specific TCR breadth and depth were significantly higher than at day 0 and than in MenACWY recipients.

The intended sense of this specimen's time point label: baseline before first vaccination. Vaccinee samples came from UK trials COV001 and COV002, including a single-blind randomized controlled phase 2/3 trial of AZD1222 (ChAdOx1 nCoV-19) in healthy adults. For TCRbeta chain sequencing, PBMC samples from trial participants were taken at day 0 and at day 28 after the second dose. The CDR3, cysteine through phenylalanine, is 13 amino acids long. The read is trimmed to its CDR3 DNA, 39 bases read in frame from base 1. CDR1 and CDR2, looked up from the germline V gene (reference sequence), are LNHDA and SQIVND. V drops 4 bases and J drops 2 bases, leaving 9 bases in between. The CDR3 regions of human TCRbeta chains were subjected to immunosequencing. As for how the authors treated the data: Repertoire TCRs were matched against a reference library of SARS-CoV-2-specific TCRs generated with the MIRA antigen-specificity platform. Breadth was defined as the fraction of unique TCRs that were SARS-CoV-2-associated. Depth was defined as the fraction of total T cells that were SARS-CoV-2-associated. Using the MIRA data, each spike-specific TCR was assigned both to the spike region to which the TCR was reactive and to a CD4 or CD8 class. Log10-transformed breadth and depth values were compared by one-way ANOVA with Sidak's multiple comparisons tests. This immuneACCESS table, as held by TCRdb, lists in-frame sequences with V and J called but not all clones. Of the missing ones, under half trace to an unresolved V gene in checked studies; the others have no known cause. Clone size and the V and J calls come from that table; the DNA yielded D and trimming. In this sample the table shows 100,000 or so clones, around nine tenths of which occur a single time. The leading ten clones occupy approximately 1.2% of the sample.

The sequence is built from TRBV19 and TRBJ2-7; the D gene assignment is ambiguous. This material consisted of peripheral blood, taken on day 0 of AZD1222 vaccination. This sequence originates from an adult in good health. The DNA is as follows: TGTGCCAGTAGTAGGACGGGCACCTACGAGCAGTACTTC. Translated, it gives CASSRTGTYEQYF.